The 19 T cell receptor beta chains below all came from one sample that was sequenced in a study of blood T cell repertoires in COVID-19. Produced via immunoSEQ multiplex PCR; TCRdb's table is partial and in-frame only. The data show roughly 250,000 clones, with about nine tenths seen just once and about 1.9% held by the top ten. What was sequenced was PBMCs or T cells enriched from blood (not recorded which). These receptors all stem from a woman under 30 who had recovered from COVID-19.

The rearrangement uses TRBV11-2 and TRBJ1-5; no firm D call. V was clipped by 4 bases and J by 7 bases, with 11 bases between them. CDR3 length: 13 amino acids. Per germline, CDR1 SGHAT and CDR2 FQNNGV. CDR3 DNA sequence: TGTGCCAGCAGCTCCCAAACGGGGCAGCCCCAGCATTTT. Protein product: CASSSQTGQPQHF.

V gene TRBV9 combines with J gene TRBJ1-1, with a weak D call TRBD1 (6 bases). Germline V gene sequence: CDR1 SGDLS, CDR2 YYNGEE. V was trimmed by 6 bases and J by 1 base, leaving 10 bases between them. The CDR3 spans 13 residues. CDR3 amino acids: CASKSGANTEAFF. The CDR3 DNA follows: TGTGCCAGCAAATCAGGGGCGAACACTGAAGCTTTCTTT.

The chain employs TRBV3-1 (or the pseudogene TRBV3-2) and TRBJ2-7, with a possible D match to TRBD1 (5 bases). CDR1 and CDR2 (germline): LGHDT, YNNKEL (reference sequence). V lost 0 bases, J lost 5 bases, and 8 bases lay in between. The CDR3 consists of 13 residues. CDR3 sequence (DNA): TGTGCCAGCAGCCAAGATGGGGCCGACGAGCAGTACTTC. This gives the protein CASSQDGADEQYF.

The genes are TRBV7-6 and TRBJ2-5; TRBD2 aligns across 15 bases. Unmatched junction bases numbered 12, after V lost 5 bases and J lost 2 bases. Per the germline V gene, CDR1 is SGHVS and CDR2 is FNYEAQ. This CDR3 spans 19 amino acids. CDR3 coding DNA: TGTGCCAGCAGCCACTGGACTAGCGGGGGGGAAACGGTACAAGAGACCCAGTACTTC. Amino acid sequence: CASSHWTSGGETVQETQYF. Looking up the rest from reference TRBV7-6 and TRBJ2-5 gives the full variable domain: GAGVSQSPRYKVTKRGQDVALRCDPISGHVSLYWYRQALGQGPEFLTYFNYEAQQDKSGLPNDRFSAERPEGSISTLTIQRTEQRDSAMYRCASSHWTSGGETVQETQYFGPGTRLLVL.

In regard to this clone: The sample carries other DNA sequences with the same CDR3. The chain has TRBV9 and TRBJ1-1; a possible D gene is TRBD1 (5 bases). Between the trimmed V and J ends, which lost 0 bases and 0 bases, there was a span of 9 bases. The CDR3 is 15 residues long. Germline values: CDR1 SGDLS, CDR2 YYNGEE. This CDR3 is CASSVGGGMNTEAFF. CDR3 nucleotides: TGTGCCAGCAGCGTAGGGGGCGGGATGAACACTGAAGCTTTCTTT.

The chain uses TRBV18 and TRBJ2-5; no reliable D call. Trimming removed 2 bases from V and 2 bases from J, with 9 bases in between. The CDR3 spans 14 residues. The germline V gene encodes CDR1 KGHSH and CDR2 LQKENI. CDR3 in amino acids: CASSPTSEQETQYF. The CDR3 DNA follows: TGTGCCAGCTCACCAACGAGCGAACAAGAGACCCAGTACTTC.

CDR3 amino acids: CASSPDLGGTGYTF. CDR3 DNA sequence: TGCGCCAGCAGCCCTGATCTAGGGGGAACTGGCTACACCTTC. The genes are TRBV4-1 and TRBJ1-2; perhaps TRBD1 as D (6 bases). Germline assignment: CDR1 MGHRA and CDR2 YSYEKL. The CDR3 loop spans 14 amino acids. V was cut by 4 bases and J by 7 bases, with 16 bases left in between.

This chain uses TRBV4-2 with TRBJ1-6; 9 nucleotides line up with TRBD1. Germline CDR1 LGHNA, CDR2 YNFKEQ. V shed 1 base, J shed 7 bases, and the junction held 8 bases outside the gene matches. The CDR3 is 17 residues long. CDR3 protein: CASSQAPLTGGNSPLHF. The CDR3 DNA is TGTGCCAGCAGCCAAGCCCCATTGACAGGGGGAAATTCACCCCTCCACTTT.

V and J are TRBV5-6 and TRBJ1-5; D perhaps matches TRBD1 (5 bases). The V end was cut by 6 bases, the J end by 10 bases, with 17 bases between. The CDR3 consists of 13 residues. CDR1 and CDR2 from the germline V gene are SGHDT and YYEEEE. The CDR3 region is CASTQSMGGPQHF. As DNA, the CDR3 is TGTGCCAGCACCCAAAGCATGGGGGGACCCCAGCATTTT.

The rearrangement uses TRBV9 and TRBJ1-4; the D is unclear. This CDR3 has 16 amino acids. The germline V and J ends were trimmed by 4 bases and 3 bases, with 16 bases remaining between them. Germline values: CDR1 SGDLS, CDR2 YYNGEE. CDR3 sequence reads: CASSPARRSANEKLFF. The CDR3 nucleotides are TGTGCCAGCAGCCCCGCGAGGAGATCGGCTAATGAAAAACTGTTTTTT.

The gene calls are TRBV2 and TRBJ2-7; TRBD1 aligns across 7 bases. Germline V CDR1 and CDR2: SNHLY, FYNNEI. Trimming removed 5 bases from V and 0 bases from J; junction bases left unmatched: 7. CDR3 length equals 15 residues. The CDR3 sequence: CASSQDRHLSYEQYF. In DNA form, the CDR3 reads TGTGCCAGCAGTCAGGACAGGCACCTCTCCTACGAGCAGTACTTC.

The chain carries TRBV7-2 and TRBJ2-7; maybe TRBD2 (6 bases). The CDR3 has 12 amino acids. V was shortened by 4 bases and J by 2 bases, with 6 bases between the two germline ends. Germline V gene lookup returns CDR1 SGHTA and CDR2 FQGNSA. CDR3 in amino acids: CASSWGAYEQYF. The CDR3 DNA reads TGTGCCAGCAGCTGGGGGGCCTACGAGCAGTACTTC.

The chain links TRBV9 to TRBJ2-7; no firm D call. Per germline, CDR1 SGDLS and CDR2 YYNGEE. CDR3 length: 14 residues. V was trimmed by 0 bases and J by 2 bases, leaving 9 bases between them. CDR3 in amino acids: CASSVGGIAYEQYF. CDR3 DNA: TGTGCCAGCAGCGTAGGCGGTATTGCCTACGAGCAGTACTTC.

This chain connects TRBV28 to TRBJ2-2; 12 nucleotides agree with TRBD1. This CDR3 region has 17 residues. Germline loops: CDR1 MDHEN, CDR2 SYDVKM. V lost 6 bases to trimming and J lost 7 bases; unmatched junction nucleotides: 12. The CDR3 region has the DNA TGTGCCAGCAGACCACGGGACAGGGGGCGCCTTAACGGGGAGCTGTTTTTT. Amino acids: CASRPRDRGRLNGELFF.

V gene TRBV28 combines with J gene TRBJ1-4; 7 bases fit TRBD1. CDR1 and CDR2 (germline): MDHEN, SYDVKM. This CDR3 is built from 15 residues. The trim removed 6 bases at V and 7 bases at J, leaving 11 bases unmatched. The CDR3 sequence is CASSRDRVGSEKLFF. CDR3 bases: TGTGCCAGCAGCAGAGACAGGGTAGGGAGTGAAAAACTGTTTTTT.

J is TRBJ1-3 and V is TRBV7-9; D is ambiguous. The germline CDR1 and CDR2 sequences are SEHNR and FQNEAQ (reference sequence). The CDR3 is 16 residues long. V dropped 1 base and J dropped 0 bases, with 10 bases sitting between them. CDR3 sequence reads: CASSLVQFHSGNTIYF. Here the CDR3 DNA reads TGTGCCAGCAGCTTAGTACAGTTCCACTCTGGAAACACCATATATTTT.

V is TRBV7-9 and J is TRBJ1-3, with unresolved D. The CDR3 consists of 19 residues. Deletions cut 2 bases from V and 2 bases from J, with 22 bases between. Germline loops: CDR1 SEHNR, CDR2 FQNEAQ (reference sequence). CDR3 in amino acids: CASSLMVAERAGAGNTIYF. CDR3 DNA: TGTGCCAGCAGCTTAATGGTGGCCGAGCGTGCGGGAGCTGGAAACACCATATATTTT.

The rearrangement joins TRBV14 to TRBJ2-1, with 10 positions matching TRBD1. Looked up from germline, CDR1 is SGHDN and CDR2 is FVKESK. V gave up 3 bases and J gave up 9 bases; unmatched junction bases: 11. The length of the CDR3 is 16 residues. CDR3 nucleotides: TGTGCCAGCAGCCATTTGCCGGGACAGGGGACGGGTGAGCAGTTCTTC. Encoded protein: CASSHLPGQGTGEQFF.

V gene TRBV9 combines with J gene TRBJ2-3; 7 bases align to TRBD2. The CDR3 has 15 amino acids. Per the germline V gene, CDR1 is SGDLS and CDR2 is YYNGEE. Losses at the gene ends were 4 bases for V and 6 bases for J; bases not matched to a gene: 11. This chain's CDR3 is CASSTGGTMRDTQYF. The CDR3 region has the DNA TGTGCCAGCAGCACCGGGGGGACTATGAGGGATACGCAGTATTTT.